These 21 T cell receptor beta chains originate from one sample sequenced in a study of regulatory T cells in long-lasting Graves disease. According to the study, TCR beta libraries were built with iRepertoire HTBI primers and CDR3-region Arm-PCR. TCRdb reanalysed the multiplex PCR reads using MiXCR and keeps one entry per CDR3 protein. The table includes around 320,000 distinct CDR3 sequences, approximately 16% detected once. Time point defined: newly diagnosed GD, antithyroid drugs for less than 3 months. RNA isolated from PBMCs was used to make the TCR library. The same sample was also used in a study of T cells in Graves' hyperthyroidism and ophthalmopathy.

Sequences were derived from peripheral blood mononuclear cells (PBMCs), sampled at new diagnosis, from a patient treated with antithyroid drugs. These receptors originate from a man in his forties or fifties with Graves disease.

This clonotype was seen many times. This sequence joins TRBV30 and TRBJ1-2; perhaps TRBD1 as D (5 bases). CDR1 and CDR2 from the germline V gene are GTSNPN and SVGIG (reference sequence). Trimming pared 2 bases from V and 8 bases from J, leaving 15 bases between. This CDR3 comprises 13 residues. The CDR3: CAWSRGWPGGYTF. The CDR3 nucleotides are TGTGCCTGGAGTAGGGGATGGCCCGGGGGCTACACCTTC. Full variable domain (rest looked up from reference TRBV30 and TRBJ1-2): SQTIHQWPATLVQPVGSPLSLECTVEGTSNPNLYWYRQAAGRGLQLLFYSVGIGQISSEVPQNLSASRPQDRQFILSSKKLLLSDSGFYLCAWSRGWPGGYTFGSGTRLTVV.

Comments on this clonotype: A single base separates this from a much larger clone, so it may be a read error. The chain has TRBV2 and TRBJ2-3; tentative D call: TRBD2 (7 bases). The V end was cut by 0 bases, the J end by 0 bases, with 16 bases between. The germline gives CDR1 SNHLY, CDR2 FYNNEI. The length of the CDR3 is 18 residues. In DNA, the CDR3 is TGTGCCAGCAGTGAAGCGCTTTGGGGAGGGGGTAGCACAGATACGCAGTATTTT. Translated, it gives CASSEALWGGGSTDTQYF.

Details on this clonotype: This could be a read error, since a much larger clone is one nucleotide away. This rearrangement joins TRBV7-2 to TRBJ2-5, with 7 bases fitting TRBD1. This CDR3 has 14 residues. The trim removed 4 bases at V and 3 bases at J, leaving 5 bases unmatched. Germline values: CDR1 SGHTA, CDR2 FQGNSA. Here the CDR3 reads CASSSPDREETQYF. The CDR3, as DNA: TGTGCCAGCAGCTCTCCCGACAGGGAAGAGACCCAGTACTTC.

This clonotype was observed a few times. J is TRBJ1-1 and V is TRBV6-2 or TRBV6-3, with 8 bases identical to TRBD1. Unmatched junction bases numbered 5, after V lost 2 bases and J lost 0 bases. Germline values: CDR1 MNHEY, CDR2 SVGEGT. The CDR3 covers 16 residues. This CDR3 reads CASSYTRDRMNTEAFF. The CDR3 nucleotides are TGTGCCAGCAGTTACACAAGGGACAGGATGAACACTGAAGCTTTCTTT.

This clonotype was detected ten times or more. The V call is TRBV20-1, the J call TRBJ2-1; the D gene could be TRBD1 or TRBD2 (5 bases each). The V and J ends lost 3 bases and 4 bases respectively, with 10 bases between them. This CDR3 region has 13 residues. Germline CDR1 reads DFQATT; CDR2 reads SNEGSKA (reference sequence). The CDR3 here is CSARRDEYNEQFF. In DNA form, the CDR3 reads TGCAGTGCTAGGAGGGACGAGTACAATGAGCAGTTCTTC.

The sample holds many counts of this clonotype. The CDR3 protein is CATSDSDTGELFF. The CDR3 region has the DNA TGTGCCACCAGTGATTCCGATACCGGGGAGCTGTTTTTT. This sequence joins TRBV24-1 and TRBJ2-2; D is unclear. V was cut by 2 bases and J by 5 bases, with 5 bases left in between. The CDR3 has 13 residues. Germline CDR1 is KGHDR and CDR2 is SFDVKD.

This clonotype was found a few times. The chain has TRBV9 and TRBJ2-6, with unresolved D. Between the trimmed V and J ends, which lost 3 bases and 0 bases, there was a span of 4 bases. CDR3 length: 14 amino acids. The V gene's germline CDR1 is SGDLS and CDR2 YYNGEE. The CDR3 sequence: CASSDFSGANVLTF. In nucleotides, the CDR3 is TGTGCCAGCAGCGACTTCTCTGGGGCCAACGTCCTGACTTTC. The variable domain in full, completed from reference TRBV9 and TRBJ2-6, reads DSGVTQTPKHLITATGQRVTLRCSPRSGDLSVYWYQQSLDQGLQFLIQYYNGEERAKGNILERFSAQQFPDLHSELNLSSLELGDSALYFCASSDFSGANVLTFGAGSRLTVL.

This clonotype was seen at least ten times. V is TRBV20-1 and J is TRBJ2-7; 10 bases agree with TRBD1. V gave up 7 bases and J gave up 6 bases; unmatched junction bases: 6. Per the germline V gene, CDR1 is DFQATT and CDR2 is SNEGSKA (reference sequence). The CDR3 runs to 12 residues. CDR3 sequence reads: CSGQGAPREQYF. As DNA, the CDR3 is TGCAGTGGACAGGGGGCGCCCCGCGAGCAGTACTTC.

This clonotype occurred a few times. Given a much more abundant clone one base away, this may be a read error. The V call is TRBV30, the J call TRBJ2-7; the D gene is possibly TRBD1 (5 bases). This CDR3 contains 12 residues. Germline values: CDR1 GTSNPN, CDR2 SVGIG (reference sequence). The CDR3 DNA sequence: TGTGCCTGGAGTGAGGACACAACCGAGCAGTGCTTC. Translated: CAWSEDTTEQCF.

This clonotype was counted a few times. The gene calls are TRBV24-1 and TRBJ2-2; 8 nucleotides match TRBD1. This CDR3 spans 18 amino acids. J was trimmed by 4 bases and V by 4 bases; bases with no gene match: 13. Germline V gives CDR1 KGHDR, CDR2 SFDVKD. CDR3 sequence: CATSDPSPQGAGTGELFF. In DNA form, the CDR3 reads TGTGCCACCAGTGACCCCTCCCCCCAGGGGGCCGGCACCGGGGAGCTGTTTTTT.

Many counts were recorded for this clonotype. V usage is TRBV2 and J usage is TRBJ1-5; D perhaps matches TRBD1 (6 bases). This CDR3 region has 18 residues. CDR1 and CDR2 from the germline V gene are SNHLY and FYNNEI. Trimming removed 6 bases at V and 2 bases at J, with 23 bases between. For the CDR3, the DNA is TGTGCCAGCAGCGCAATCCGGGTGGGGGCTCATGGCAATCAGCCCCAGCATTTT. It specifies CASSAIRVGAHGNQPQHF.

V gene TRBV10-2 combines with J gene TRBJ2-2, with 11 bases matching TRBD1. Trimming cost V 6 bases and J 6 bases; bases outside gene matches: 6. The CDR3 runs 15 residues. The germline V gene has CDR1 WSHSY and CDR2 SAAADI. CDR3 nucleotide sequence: TGCGCCAGCAGGGCCCCGGGACAGGGGGCCGGGGAGCTGTTTTTT. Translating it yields CASRAPGQGAGELFF.

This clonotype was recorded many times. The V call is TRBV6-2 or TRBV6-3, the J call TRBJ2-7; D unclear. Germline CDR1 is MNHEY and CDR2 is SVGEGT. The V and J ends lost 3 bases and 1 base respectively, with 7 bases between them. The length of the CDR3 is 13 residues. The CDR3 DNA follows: TGTGCCAGCAGTTATACGGGTTCCTACGAGCAGTACTTC. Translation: CASSYTGSYEQYF.

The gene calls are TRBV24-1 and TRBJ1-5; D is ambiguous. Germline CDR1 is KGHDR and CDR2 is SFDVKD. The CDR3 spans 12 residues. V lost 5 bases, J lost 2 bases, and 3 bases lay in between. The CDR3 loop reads CATSAGNQPQHF. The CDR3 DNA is TGTGCCACCAGTGCAGGCAATCAGCCCCAGCATTTT.

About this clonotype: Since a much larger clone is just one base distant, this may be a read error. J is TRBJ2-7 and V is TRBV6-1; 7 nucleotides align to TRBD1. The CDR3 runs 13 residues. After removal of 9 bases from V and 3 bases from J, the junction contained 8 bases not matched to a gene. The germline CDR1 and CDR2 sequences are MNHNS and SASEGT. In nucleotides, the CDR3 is TGTGCCAGTCAAAAGGGGGCCTTCTACGAGCAGTACTTC. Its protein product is CASQKGAFYEQYF.

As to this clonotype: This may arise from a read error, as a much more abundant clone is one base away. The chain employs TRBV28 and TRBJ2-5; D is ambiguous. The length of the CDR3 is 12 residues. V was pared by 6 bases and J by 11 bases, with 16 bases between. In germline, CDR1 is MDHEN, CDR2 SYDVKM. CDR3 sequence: CASSPLASGQYF. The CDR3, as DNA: TGTGCCAGCAGCCCGTTGGCTTCTGGGCAGTACTTC.

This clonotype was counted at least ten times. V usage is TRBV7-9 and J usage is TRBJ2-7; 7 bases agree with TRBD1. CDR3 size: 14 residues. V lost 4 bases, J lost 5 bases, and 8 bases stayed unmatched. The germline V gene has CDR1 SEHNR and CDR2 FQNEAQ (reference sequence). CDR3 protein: CASSSYRGRNEQYF. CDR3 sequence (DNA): TGTGCCAGCAGCTCCTACAGGGGCCGCAACGAGCAGTACTTC.

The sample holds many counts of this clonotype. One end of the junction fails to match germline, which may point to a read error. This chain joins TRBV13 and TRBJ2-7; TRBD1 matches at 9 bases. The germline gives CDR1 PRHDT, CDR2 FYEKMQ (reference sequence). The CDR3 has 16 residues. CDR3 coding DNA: TGTGCCAGCAGCCTAGGGGCGGGACAGGGTATCCACGAGCAGTACTTC. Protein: CASSLGAGQGIHEQYF.

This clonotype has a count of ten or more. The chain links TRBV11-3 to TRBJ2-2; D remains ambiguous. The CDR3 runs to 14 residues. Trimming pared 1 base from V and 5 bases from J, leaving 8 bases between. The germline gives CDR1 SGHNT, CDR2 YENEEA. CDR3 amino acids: CASSLGTWTGELFF. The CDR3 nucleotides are TGTGCCAGCAGCTTAGGCACCTGGACCGGGGAGCTGTTTTTT.

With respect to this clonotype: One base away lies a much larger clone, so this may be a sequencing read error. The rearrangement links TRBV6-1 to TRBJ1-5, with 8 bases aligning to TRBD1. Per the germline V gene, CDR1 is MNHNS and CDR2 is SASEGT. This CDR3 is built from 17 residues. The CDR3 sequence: CASSNDRGMRGNQLQHF. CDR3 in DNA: TGTGCCAGCAGTAACGACAGGGGAATGAGGGGCAATCAGCTCCAGCATTTT.

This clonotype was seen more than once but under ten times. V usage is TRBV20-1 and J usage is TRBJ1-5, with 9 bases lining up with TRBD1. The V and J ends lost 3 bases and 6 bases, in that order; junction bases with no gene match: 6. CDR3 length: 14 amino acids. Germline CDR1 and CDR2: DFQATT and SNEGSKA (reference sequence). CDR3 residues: CSARGQGGTQPQHF. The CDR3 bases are TGCAGTGCTAGGGGACAGGGTGGGACTCAGCCCCAGCATTTT.